The 8 T cell receptor beta chains listed next were all sequenced from one sample in a study of T cell repertoires in cytomegalovirus infection. For these receptors, no antigen is known. TCRdb fed the reads into MiXCR, producing one record per CDR3 protein. The sample shows 450,000 to 600,000 distinct CDR3 sequences, more than 40% of them seen only once. The material was cultured PBMCs, obtained from culture after CMV antigen stimulation. Source of these receptors: a human donor in good health (CMV status not recorded). Some clones in this sample may be carry-over from other donors' samples.

The chain uses TRBV12-3 or TRBV12-4 and TRBJ2-2; D remains unclear. This CDR3 has 14 amino acids. Trimming removed 3 bases from V and 6 bases from J, with 11 bases in between. CDR3 bases: TGTGCCAGCAGTTTTAACCCAGGTTCCGGGGAGCTGTTTTTT. Residues: CASSFNPGSGELFF.

The chain combines TRBV7-9 with TRBJ1-1; D remains unclear. CDR1 is SEHNR and CDR2 is FQNEAQ in the germline V gene (reference sequence). The CDR3 extends over 14 amino acids. Trimming removed 5 bases from V and 5 bases from J, with 15 bases in between. CDR3 region: CASSLPKEGTEAFF. The CDR3 coding sequence is TGTGCCAGCAGCCTCCCTAAAGAAGGGACTGAAGCTTTCTTT.

Points on this clonotype: The junction departs from germline at one end; a sequencing error may be responsible. This chain links TRBV7-8 with TRBJ2-3; D gene unclear. The CDR3 sequence is 13 residues long. Germline V gene lookup returns CDR1 SGHVS and CDR2 FQNEAQ. The CDR3 sequence is CASSLAWADKQYF. CDR3 bases: TGTGCCAGCAGCTTAGCGTGGGCGGATAAGCAGTATTTT.

There are a few counts of this clonotype. The rearrangement joins TRBV6-2 or TRBV6-3 to TRBJ2-1, with D tentatively TRBD2 (6 bases). Germline-derived CDR1 and CDR2 are MNHEY and SVGEGT. With 6 bases removed from V and 7 bases from J, the gap between germline ends came to 25 bases. The CDR3 has 17 residues. The CDR3 DNA follows: TGTGCCAGCAGCCGCCCCGGAGGGACCCCAACCTTAAATGAGCAGTTCTTC. This translates into CASSRPGGTPTLNEQFF.

The V call is TRBV29-1, the J call TRBJ2-2, with TRBD1 identical over 9 bases. The CDR3 covers 15 residues. The ends lost 6 bases at V and 2 bases at J; junction bases unmatched: 7. Germline CDR1 SQVTM, CDR2 ANQGSEA. CDR3 region: CSVEQGAANTGELFF. Written as DNA, the CDR3 is TGCAGCGTGGAACAGGGGGCGGCTAACACCGGGGAGCTGTTTTTT.

This clonotype was counted between two and nine times. The chain has TRBV7-2 and TRBJ2-1; a weak D match, TRBD2 (5 bases). Trimming took off 2 bases at V and 3 bases at J, with 14 bases between the two ends. CDR1 SGHTA and CDR2 FQGNSA come from the germline V gene. This CDR3 has 16 amino acids. The CDR3 is CASSLRGGSGYNEQFF. Here the CDR3 DNA reads TGTGCCAGCAGCTTACGAGGTGGGAGCGGCTACAATGAGCAGTTCTTC.

The rearrangement uses TRBV7-6 and TRBJ1-1, with a tentative D call TRBD1 (5 bases). Germline V gene data show CDR1 as SGHVS and CDR2 as FNYEAQ. The CDR3 totals 13 residues. Trimming removed 5 bases from V and 6 bases from J, with 13 bases in between. This CDR3 is CASSHGQGAEAFF. CDR3 DNA: TGTGCCAGCAGCCACGGGCAGGGCGCTGAAGCTTTCTTT.

The J gene is TRBJ1-4, the V gene TRBV12-3 or TRBV12-4, with 11 bases fitting TRBD1. The length of the CDR3 is 16 residues. Germline trimming cut 3 bases from V and 8 bases from J; bases unmatched to any gene: 8. This CDR3 reads CASSFGSGTGGEKLFF. CDR3 bases: TGTGCCAGCAGTTTCGGGTCCGGGACAGGGGGAGAAAAACTGTTTTTT.